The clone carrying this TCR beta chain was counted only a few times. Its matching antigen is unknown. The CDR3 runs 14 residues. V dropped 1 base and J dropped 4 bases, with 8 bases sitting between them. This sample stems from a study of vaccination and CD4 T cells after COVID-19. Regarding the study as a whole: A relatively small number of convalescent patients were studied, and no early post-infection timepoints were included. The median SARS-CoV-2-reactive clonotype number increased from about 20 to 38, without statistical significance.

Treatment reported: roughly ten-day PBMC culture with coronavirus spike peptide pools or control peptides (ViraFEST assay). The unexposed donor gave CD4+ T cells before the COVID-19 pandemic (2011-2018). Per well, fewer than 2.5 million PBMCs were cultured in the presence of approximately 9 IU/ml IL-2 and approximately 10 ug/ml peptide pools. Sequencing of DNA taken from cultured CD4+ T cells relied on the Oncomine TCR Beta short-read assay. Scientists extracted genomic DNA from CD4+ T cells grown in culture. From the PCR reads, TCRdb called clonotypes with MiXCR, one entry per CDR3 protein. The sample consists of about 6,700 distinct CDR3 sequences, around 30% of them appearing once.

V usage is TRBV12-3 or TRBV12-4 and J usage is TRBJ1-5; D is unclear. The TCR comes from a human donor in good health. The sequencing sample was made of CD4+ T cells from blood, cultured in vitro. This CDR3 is CASSLDSQNQPQHF. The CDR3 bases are TGTGCCAGCAGTTTAGACAGCCAGAATCAGCCCCAGCATTTT.